The present T cell receptor (beta chain) was sequenced within a study of T cells in tumors after PD-1 blockade (dated by TCRdb to between 2017 and 2020). About the full investigation: Patients with prior checkpoint blockade, systemic immunosuppressant use, or recent radiotherapy or other anti-cancer therapy within 4 weeks were excluded. To compare blood and tumor clonotypes, bulk TCR sequencing was performed on nine to eleven peripheral blood samples from about five patients. RECIST version 1.1 was used to assess clinical response. An average of 113,528 TCR templates (range about 24,679-257,772) and roughly 37,000 unique clonotypes was obtained for peripheral blood samples. The study performed paired single-cell RNA and TCR sequencing on site-matched tumors from BCC or SCC patients before and after anti-PD-1 therapy. Treatment consisted of either cemiplimab 350 mg every 2 weeks or pembrolizumab 200 mg every 3 weeks. Some patients also continued taking vismodegib 150 mg daily during anti-PD-1 treatment.

The CDR3 contains 12 residues, cysteine and phenylalanine counted. The CDR3 DNA has 36 bases and is translated from base 1. Trimmed from V: 6 bases; trimmed from J: 7 bases; junction bases lacking a gene match: 1. The germline V gene sets CDR1 to MNHEY and CDR2 to SVGAGI. Interpreted using the paper, the time point label stands for: after anti-PD-1 therapy. Genomic DNA extracted from tumor biopsies or peripheral blood was used for bulk TCRbeta sequencing, with input ranging from about 616 ng to 6,500 ng. Histologically proven advanced or metastatic basal or squamous cell carcinoma was present in all patients, all of whom were poor candidates for surgical resection. Of the approximately ten patients in the basal cell carcinoma cohort, eight or nine underwent bulk tumor TCR sequencing. In regard to this clone: Its antigen has not been determined. No base quality information exists; no much larger clone differs at one position.

The immunoSEQ platform was used to carry out deep TCRbeta sequencing. Per the authors' processing: For further analysis, only productive rearrangements were exported from the immunoSEQ Analyzer. T cell phenotypes were assigned to bulk TCRbeta clonotypes by matching to single-cell RNA+TCR-seq clones sharing the same TCRbeta sequence. Clone enrichment in tumor was computed as tumor frequency divided by PBMC frequency from bulk TCR sequencing. TCRs were sorted with GLIPH into specificity groups, meaning clusters of distinct TCRs that share CDR3 motifs and likely recognize common antigens. In its TCRdb copy, this immuneACCESS table keeps in-frame sequences only and misses some clones. Where compared with another copy, unresolved V genes explain less than half of these, and the others have no known cause. Clone size and V and J calls were adopted from that table, with D and trimming inferred from the DNA. The sample table lists approximately 60,000 clones, approximately 74% of them with a count of one. The ten largest make up approximately 4.5% of the sample.

General conclusions and limits of the study: Roughly two fifths of the TCR clonotypes from tumors also showed up in blood, and some novel exhausted tumor clones were present in pre-treatment blood, which suggests peripheral recruitment. The source of novel T cell clones was not identified, and lymphoid organs or rare unexpanded clones within the tumor or the tumor periphery could be included among the possible sources.

Specimen: PBMCs, collected after anti-PD-1 treatment. The TCR comes from a human donor with basal cell carcinoma. The chain couples TRBV6-5 to TRBJ2-1, and TRBD1 aligns with 9 junction nucleotides. The sequence in DNA is TGTGCCAGCAGAGACAGGGGGAATGAGCAGTTCTTC. Its translation reads: CASRDRGNEQFF.